This T cell receptor beta chain comes out of a study of T cell responses to AZD1222 COVID-19 vaccine. CDR3 size: 16 residues. Germline values: CDR1 SEHNR, CDR2 FQNEAQ (reference sequence). Trimming cost V 3 bases and J 0 bases, with 14 bases left between them. Study-wide points: A mostly white British donor set with more females was recruited, and clonal diversity was possibly underestimated.

TCRdb's table, derived via immunoSEQ multiplex PCR, lists solely in-frame clones and lacks some. Of about 86,000 clones in the sample, roughly nine tenths are singletons; the top ten hold roughly 2.3%. As concerns this clone: What it binds is not known.

This sample comprised peripheral blood, obtained on day 0 of AZD1222 vaccination. The V call is TRBV7-9, the J call TRBJ1-2, with a weak D call TRBD1 (6 bases). The receptor was isolated from an adult in good health. Here the CDR3 reads CASSFSGTQANYGYTF. For the CDR3, the DNA is TGTGCCAGCAGCTTCAGTGGGACACAAGCTAACTATGGCTACACCTTC.